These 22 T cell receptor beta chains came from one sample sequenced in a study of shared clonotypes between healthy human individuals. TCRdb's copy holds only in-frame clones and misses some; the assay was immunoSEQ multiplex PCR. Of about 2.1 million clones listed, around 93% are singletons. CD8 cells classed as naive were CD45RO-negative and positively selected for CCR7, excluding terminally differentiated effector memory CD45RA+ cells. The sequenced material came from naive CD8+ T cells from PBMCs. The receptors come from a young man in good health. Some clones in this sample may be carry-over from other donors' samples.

CDR3 amino acids: CASSPRTAITYEQYF. The CDR3 bases are TGTGCCAGCAGCCCCAGGACAGCTATTACCTACGAGCAGTACTTC. The chain has TRBV7-8 and TRBJ2-7, with TRBD1 as a possible D gene (6 bases). The CDR3 contains 15 residues. Germline V gene sequence: CDR1 SGHVS, CDR2 FQNEAQ. V lost 5 bases and J 2 bases, leaving 16 bases between the germline ends.

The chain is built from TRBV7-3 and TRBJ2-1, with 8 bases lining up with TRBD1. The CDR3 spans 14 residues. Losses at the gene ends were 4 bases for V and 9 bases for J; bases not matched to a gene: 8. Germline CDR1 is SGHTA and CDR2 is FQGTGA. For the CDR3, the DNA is TGTGCCAGCAGCTCCCGGGACAGGTGGTTTGAGCAGTTCTTC. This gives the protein CASSSRDRWFEQFF.

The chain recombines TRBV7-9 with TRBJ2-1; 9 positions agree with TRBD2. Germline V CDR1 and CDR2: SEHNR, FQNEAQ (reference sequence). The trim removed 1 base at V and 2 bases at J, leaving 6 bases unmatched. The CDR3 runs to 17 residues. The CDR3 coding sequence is TGTGCCAGCAGCTTAGAGCCTAGCGGGATGGCCTACAATGAGCAGTTCTTC. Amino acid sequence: CASSLEPSGMAYNEQFF.

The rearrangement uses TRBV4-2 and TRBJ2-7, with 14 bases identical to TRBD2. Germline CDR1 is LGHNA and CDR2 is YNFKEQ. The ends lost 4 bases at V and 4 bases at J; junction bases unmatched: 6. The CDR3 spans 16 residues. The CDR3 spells CASSPEGLAGEYEQYF. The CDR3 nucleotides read TGTGCCAGCAGCCCGGAGGGACTAGCGGGAGAGTACGAGCAGTACTTC.

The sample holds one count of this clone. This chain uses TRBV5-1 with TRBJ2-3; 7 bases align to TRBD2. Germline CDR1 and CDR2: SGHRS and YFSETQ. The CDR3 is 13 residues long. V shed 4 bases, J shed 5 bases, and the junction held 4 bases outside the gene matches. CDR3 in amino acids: CASSGAGVDTQYF. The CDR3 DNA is TGCGCCAGCAGCGGCGCGGGGGTAGATACGCAGTATTTT.

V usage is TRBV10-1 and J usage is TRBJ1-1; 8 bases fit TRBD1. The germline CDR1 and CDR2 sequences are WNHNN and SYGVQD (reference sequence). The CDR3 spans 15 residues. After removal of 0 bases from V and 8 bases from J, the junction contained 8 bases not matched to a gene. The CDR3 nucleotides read TGCGCCAGCAGTGAGTCTGTGGCAGGGGGCTCCGAAGCTTTCTTT. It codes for CASSESVAGGSEAFF.

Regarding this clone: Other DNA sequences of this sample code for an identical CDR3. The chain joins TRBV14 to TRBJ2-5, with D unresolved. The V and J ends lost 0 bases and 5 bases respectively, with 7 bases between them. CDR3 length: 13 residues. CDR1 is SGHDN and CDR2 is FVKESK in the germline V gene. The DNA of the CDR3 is TGTGCCAGCAGCCAAGATCCCCGGGAGACCCAGTACTTC. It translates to CASSQDPRETQYF.

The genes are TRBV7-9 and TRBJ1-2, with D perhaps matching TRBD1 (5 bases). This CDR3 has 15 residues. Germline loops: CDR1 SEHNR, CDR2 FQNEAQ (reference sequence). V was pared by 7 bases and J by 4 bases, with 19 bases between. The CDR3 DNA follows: TGTGCCAGCACCTCGGGCGGGGGAACTCTCTATGGCTACACCTTC. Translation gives CASTSGGGTLYGYTF.

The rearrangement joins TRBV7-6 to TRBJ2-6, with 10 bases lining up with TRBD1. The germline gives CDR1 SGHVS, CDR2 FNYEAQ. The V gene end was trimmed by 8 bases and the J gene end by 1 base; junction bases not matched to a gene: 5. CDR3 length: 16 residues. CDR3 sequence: CASGDRGHSGANVLTF. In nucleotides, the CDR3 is TGTGCCAGCGGGGACAGGGGACATTCTGGGGCCAACGTCCTGACTTTC.

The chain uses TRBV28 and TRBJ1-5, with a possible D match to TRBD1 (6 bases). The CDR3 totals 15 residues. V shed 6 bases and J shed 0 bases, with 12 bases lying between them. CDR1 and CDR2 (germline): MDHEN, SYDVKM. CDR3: CASRDRTSSNQPQHF. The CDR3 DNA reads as TGTGCCAGCAGGGACAGAACTTCTAGCAATCAGCCCCAGCATTTT.

Here the CDR3 DNA reads TGCGCCAGCAGCCAGGGGGCTAGCGGGAGGTACGAGCAGTACTTC. Its protein is CASSQGASGRYEQYF. V usage is TRBV4-3 and J usage is TRBJ2-7; 11 nucleotides match TRBD2. The V gene end was trimmed by 3 bases and the J gene end by 4 bases; junction bases not matched to a gene: 5. Looked up from germline, CDR1 is LGHNA and CDR2 is YSLEER. This CDR3 comprises 15 residues.

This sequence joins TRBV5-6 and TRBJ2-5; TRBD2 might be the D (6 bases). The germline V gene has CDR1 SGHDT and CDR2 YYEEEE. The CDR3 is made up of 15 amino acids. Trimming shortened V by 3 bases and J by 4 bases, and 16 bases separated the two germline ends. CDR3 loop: CASSSPSGEGETQYF. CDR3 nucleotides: TGTGCCAGCAGCTCCCCATCGGGAGAGGGAGAGACCCAGTACTTC.

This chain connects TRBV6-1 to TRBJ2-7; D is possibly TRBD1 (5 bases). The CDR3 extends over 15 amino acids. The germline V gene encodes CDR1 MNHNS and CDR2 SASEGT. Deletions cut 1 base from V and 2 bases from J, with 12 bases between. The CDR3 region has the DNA TGTGCCAGCAGTGAAGGGTACGACAGAACCTACGAGCAGTACTTC. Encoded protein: CASSEGYDRTYEQYF.

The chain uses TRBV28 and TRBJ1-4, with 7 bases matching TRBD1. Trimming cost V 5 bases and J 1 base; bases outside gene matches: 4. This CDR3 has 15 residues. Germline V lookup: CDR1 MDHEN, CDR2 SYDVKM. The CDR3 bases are TGTGCCAGCAGTAGCTACAGGGGAACTAATGAAAAACTGTTTTTT. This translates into CASSSYRGTNEKLFF.

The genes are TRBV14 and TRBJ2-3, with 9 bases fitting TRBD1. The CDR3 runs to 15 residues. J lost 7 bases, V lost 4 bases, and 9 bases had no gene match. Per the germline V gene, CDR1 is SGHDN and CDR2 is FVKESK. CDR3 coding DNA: TGTGCCAGCAGCCTCCGGGACAGGGTTGGGAATACGCAGTATTTT. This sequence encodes CASSLRDRVGNTQYF.

CDR3 residues: CASSPDGGSGVPEQYF. In DNA form, the CDR3 reads TGTGCCAGCAGCCCTGATGGTGGTAGCGGGGTTCCCGAGCAGTACTTC. This chain uses TRBV9 with TRBJ2-7; 8 nucleotides match TRBD2. The CDR3 is 16 amino acids. The ends lost 4 bases at V and 6 bases at J; junction bases unmatched: 15. Germline-derived CDR1 and CDR2 are SGDLS and YYNGEE.

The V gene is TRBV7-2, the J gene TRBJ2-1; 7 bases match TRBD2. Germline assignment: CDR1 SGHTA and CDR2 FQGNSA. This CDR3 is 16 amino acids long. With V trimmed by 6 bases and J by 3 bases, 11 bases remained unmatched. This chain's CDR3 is CASRGLAGDRYNEQFF. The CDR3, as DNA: TGTGCCAGCAGGGGATTAGCGGGCGACCGCTACAATGAGCAGTTCTTC.

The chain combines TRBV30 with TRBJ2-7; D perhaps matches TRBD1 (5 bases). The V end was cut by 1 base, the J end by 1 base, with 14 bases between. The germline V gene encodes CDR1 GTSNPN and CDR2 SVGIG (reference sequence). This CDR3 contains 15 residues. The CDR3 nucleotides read TGTGCCTGGAGTGCGAAAACAGGACCTTCCTACGAGCAGTACTTC. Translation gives CAWSAKTGPSYEQYF.

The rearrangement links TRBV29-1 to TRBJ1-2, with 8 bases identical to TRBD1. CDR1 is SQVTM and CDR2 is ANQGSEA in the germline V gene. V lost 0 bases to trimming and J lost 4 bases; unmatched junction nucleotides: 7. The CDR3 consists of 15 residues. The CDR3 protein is CSVEDPRGPSYGYTF. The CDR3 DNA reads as TGCAGCGTTGAAGATCCCAGGGGGCCGAGCTATGGCTACACCTTC.

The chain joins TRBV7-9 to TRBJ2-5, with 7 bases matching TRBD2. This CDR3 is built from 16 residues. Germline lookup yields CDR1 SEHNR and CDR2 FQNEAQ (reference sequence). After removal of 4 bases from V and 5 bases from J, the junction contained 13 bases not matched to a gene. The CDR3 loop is CASSSREAGAGETQYF. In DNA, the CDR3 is TGTGCCAGCAGCTCGCGCGAGGCGGGAGCCGGGGAGACCCAGTACTTC.

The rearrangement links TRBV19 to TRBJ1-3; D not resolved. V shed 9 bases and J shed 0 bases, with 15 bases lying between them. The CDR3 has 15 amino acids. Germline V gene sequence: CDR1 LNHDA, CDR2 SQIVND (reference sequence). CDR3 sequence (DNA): TGTGCCAGCCGATGGTCATCAAACTCTGGAAACACCATATATTTT. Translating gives CASRWSSNSGNTIYF.

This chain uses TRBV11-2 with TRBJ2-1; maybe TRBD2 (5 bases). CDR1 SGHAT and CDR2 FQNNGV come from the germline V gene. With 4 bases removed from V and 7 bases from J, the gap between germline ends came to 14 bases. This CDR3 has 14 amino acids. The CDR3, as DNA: TGTGCCAGCAGCTACTGGACTGTGGCGAATGAGCAGTTCTTC. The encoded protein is CASSYWTVANEQFF.